The clone carrying this TCR beta chain appeared a single time. The CDR3 loop spans 14 amino acids. V lost 4 bases to trimming and J lost 3 bases, with 13 bases between them. CDR1 and CDR2 from the germline V gene are SGHVS and FQNEAQ. Either two negative PCRs, clearance, or symptom resolution qualified Cohort 3 donors as recovered. Authors' data handling: Reference gene primer amplification gave nucleated cell count estimates. Assay: immunoSEQ multiplex PCR; the TCRdb copy retains only in-frame clones and omits some. V and J calls and clone size are as listed in that table; D and trimming were resolved from the DNA. The table shows about 250,000 clones, with about nine tenths occurring only once. The sample is drawn from a study of blood T cell repertoires in COVID-19. Study-wide background: The samples span acute and convalescent COVID-19 from the United States, Italy and Spain.

This receptor was taken from a young woman who had recovered from COVID-19. This chain links TRBV7-8 with TRBJ2-7; D remains ambiguous. Specimen: PBMCs or T cells enriched from blood (not recorded which). The CDR3 sequence is CASSSLDKHYEQYF. DNA for the CDR3: TGTGCCAGCAGCTCCTTAGACAAACACTACGAGCAGTACTTC.